A single T cell receptor (beta chain) is shown here with its context. These data are taken from a study of naive and memory T cell subsets. An equimolar mix of two oligonucleotides served as the beta constant-region primer for TRBC1 and TRBC2. TCRdb reprocessed the UMI-ligation and nested PCR reads with MiXCR, giving one entry per CDR3 protein. Among approximately 89,000 distinct CDR3 sequences listed, roughly 7% were seen once. The V gene lost 6 bases and the J gene lost 0 bases, with 21 bases spanning the gap. The CDR3 is 18 residues long. Germline CDR1 is MNHEY and CDR2 is SMNVEV (reference sequence).

Sample: central memory CD4+ T cells from blood. This rearrangement joins TRBV27 to TRBJ2-1, with a weak D call TRBD2 (6 bases). This clonotype was obtained from a human donor in good health. In DNA, the CDR3 is TGTGCCAGCAGCTACAAGGGACTCATTTCGCGCTCCTACAATGAGCAGTTCTTC. Translating it yields CASSYKGLISRSYNEQFF.